Each of the 9 T cell receptor beta chains below was sequenced from the same sample in a study of OX40 agonist ivuxolimab in advanced cancers. Produced via immunoSEQ multiplex PCR; TCRdb's table is partial and in-frame only. This repertoire shows approximately 70,000 clones, 85% to 90% found once; its top ten account for under 1%. The sample here was CD4+ or CD8+ T cells sorted from blood, taken in a trial of the OX40 agonist ivuxolimab. The receptors come from an adult with an advanced solid tumor such as melanoma, head and neck, liver or kidney cancer.

This rearrangement joins TRBV18 to TRBJ1-1; TRBD1 matches at 7 bases. Germline CDR1 is KGHSH and CDR2 is LQKENI. This CDR3 contains 18 residues. J gave up 0 bases and V 3 bases, and 13 bases lay outside the gene matches. The CDR3 loop is CASSPNQGVRVVNTEAFF. CDR3 nucleotides: TGTGCCAGCTCACCGAATCAGGGGGTAAGGGTGGTGAACACTGAAGCTTTCTTT.

The genes are TRBV4-1 and TRBJ2-1; maybe TRBD1 (6 bases). This CDR3 is 17 amino acids long. CDR1 and CDR2 from the germline V gene are MGHRA and YSYEKL. Trimming stripped 4 bases from V and 1 base from J, with 17 bases between. The DNA for the CDR3 is TGCGCCAGCAGCCGAAGGGAACGGGACATGTCCTACAATGAGCAGTTCTTC. Translation gives CASSRRERDMSYNEQFF.

This chain joins TRBV6-5 and TRBJ2-7; D tentatively reads TRBD1 or TRBD2 (6 bases each). Trimming took 7 bases from V and 4 from J, leaving 14 bases between them. Germline V gene sequence: CDR1 MNHEY, CDR2 SVGAGI. The CDR3 loop spans 13 amino acids. In DNA, the CDR3 is TGTGCCAGCACCCAAACAGGGACTTACGAGCAGTACTTC. It yields the protein CASTQTGTYEQYF.

The count of this clone is one. CDR3 coding DNA: TGTGCCAGCAGTTTTCAGGGGTCGACTGAAGCTTTCTTT. Encoded protein: CASSFQGSTEAFF. The V call is TRBV28, the J call TRBJ1-1; tentative D call: TRBD1 (6 bases). CDR3 length: 13 amino acids. Germline-derived CDR1 and CDR2 are MDHEN and SYDVKM. V was cut by 3 bases and J by 5 bases, with 10 bases left in between.

As to this clone: One end of the junction fails to match germline, which may point to a read error. The CDR3 protein is CASSKEGVTGGWRLHEQYF. CDR3 DNA: TGCGCCAGCAGCAAAGAAGGGGTAACAGGGGGCTGGCGGTTACACGAGCAGTACTTC. The V and J genes are TRBV4-3 and TRBJ2-7; TRBD1 matches 9 bases. Per the germline V gene, CDR1 is LGHNA and CDR2 is YSLEER. The CDR3 is 19 amino acids.

The gene calls are TRBV10-2 and TRBJ1-5; D gene ambiguous. Germline CDR1 is WSHSY and CDR2 is SAAADI. This CDR3 comprises 14 residues. Trimming shortened V by 0 bases and J by 3 bases, and 6 bases separated the two germline ends. The DNA for the CDR3 is TGCGCCAGCAGTGAGTCGGCTGTCAATCAGCCCCAGCATTTT. It specifies CASSESAVNQPQHF.

This sequence joins TRBV5-1 and TRBJ1-1, with unresolved D. This CDR3 comprises 16 residues. The germline CDR1 and CDR2 sequences are SGHRS and YFSETQ. Trimming shortened V by 3 bases and J by 8 bases, and 23 bases separated the two germline ends. Here the CDR3 reads CASSSLAADKGGEAFF. The CDR3 DNA reads TGCGCCAGCAGCTCCCTTGCAGCAGATAAGGGCGGCGAAGCTTTCTTT.

This chain connects TRBV6-1 to TRBJ1-2; tentative D call: TRBD1 (5 bases). The CDR3 spans 15 residues. Trimming left V 0 bases short and J 8 bases short, with 16 bases between. Germline loops: CDR1 MNHNS, CDR2 SASEGT. The CDR3 DNA reads TGTGCCAGCAGTGAAGCGAAAGGGGAAGTGGGCGGCTACACCTTC. Translating gives CASSEAKGEVGGYTF.

V usage is TRBV5-4 and J usage is TRBJ2-7; D unclear. CDR1 is SGHNT, CDR2 YYREEE, per germline (reference sequence). The CDR3 consists of 11 residues. V was clipped by 1 base and J by 4 bases, with 3 bases between them. The CDR3, as DNA: TGTGCCAGCAGCTTGAAGTACGAGCAGTACTTC. It translates to CASSLKYEQYF.